This T cell receptor beta chain was retrieved from a study of T cell responses to AZD1222 COVID-19 vaccine. Study-wide results and caveats: Repertoire samples came only from after the peak T cell response.

Measured with immunoSEQ multiplex PCR; TCRdb has only the in-frame clones, and not every one. The repertoire holds about 140,000 clones, with 80% to 95% as singletons. CDR1 and CDR2 (germline): LNHDA, SQIVND (reference sequence). V lost 3 bases and J lost 4, with 16 bases in between. The CDR3 is made up of 15 amino acids. This clone was seen a single time. Its specificity is unknown. V gene TRBV19 combines with J gene TRBJ2-7; D ambiguous. The origin of this receptor is an adult who received the AZD1222 COVID-19 vaccine. Sequenced material: peripheral blood, taken 28 days after the second AZD1222 dose. CDR3 in amino acids: CASSIILSHSYEQYF. The CDR3 bases are TGTGCCAGTAGTATCATACTCTCCCATTCTTACGAGCAGTACTTC. The variable domain in full, with the rest retrieved from reference TRBV19 and TRBJ2-7, is DGGITQSPKYLFRKEGQNVTLSCEQNLNHDAMYWYRQDPGQGLRLIYYSQIVNDFQKGDIAEGYSVSREKKESFPLTVTSAQKNPTAFYLCASSIILSHSYEQYFGPGTRLTVT.